The rows below give T cell receptor beta chains drawn from one sample of a study of T cell changes during pregnancy in multiple sclerosis. Sequencing used immunoSEQ multiplex PCR; TCRdb keeps in-frame clones, though not all of them. Among about 38,000 clones listed, roughly 90% were seen once. The source material was CD8+ T cells from peripheral blood mononuclear cells, sampled in the third trimester of pregnancy. The receptors were sampled from a female donor with multiple sclerosis, enrolled in a pregnancy study. Each CDR3 is given with its conserved first and last residue. The order of the fields is CDR3 DNA, CDR3 protein, J gene, D gene, clone size, V gene. The D gene is left open where the match is weak. Clone sizes are given selectively: once, few, many, or a class where the clone is expanded.

TGCGCCAGCAGCCAAAACCCGGGGATGAACACTGAAGCTTTCTTT	CASSQNPGMNTEAFF	TRBJ1-1	.	.	TRBV4-1
TGCGCCAGCAGCTTACGGACTAGCGGGAGCACAGATACGCAGTATTTT	CASSLRTSGSTDTQYF	TRBJ2-3	TRBD2	.	TRBV5-1
TGTGCCAGCAGCCCCCTGACGGCGGGAGGCGGGGATGATGAGCAGTTCTTC	CASSPLTAGGGDDEQFF	TRBJ2-1	TRBD2	.	TRBV28
TGTGCAAGTCGCTTCCTCTCAGCGGATACCTCCTACGAGCAGTACTTC	CASRFLSADTSYEQYF	TRBJ2-7	.	.	TRBV12-2
TGTGCCAGCAGCGCAGGACAGGGTACAGATACGCAGTATTTT	CASSAGQGTDTQYF	TRBJ2-3	TRBD1	.	TRBV9
TGTGCCAGCAGCTTATTTTCTAGCGGCCTAGATACGCAGTATTTT	CASSLFSSGLDTQYF	TRBJ2-3	TRBD2	.	TRBV7-6
TGTGCCAGCAGTTCACTTATACAGGGTCGCACAAGCTACACCTTC	CASSSLIQGRTSYTF	TRBJ1-2	.	few	TRBV28
TGTGCCAGCAGCGCAAATGGACTAGCGACAGATACGCAGTATTTT	CASSANGLATDTQYF	TRBJ2-3	TRBD2	.	TRBV9
TGTGCCAGTAGCGTAACCTTGGCCCGGAGCTACAATGAGCAGTTCTTC	CASSVTLARSYNEQFF	TRBJ2-1	.	.	TRBV19
TGTGCCAGCAGCCGAGGGGGACTACTAAACAATGAGCAGTTCTTC	CASSRGGLLNNEQFF	TRBJ2-1	.	few	TRBV14
TGTGCCAGCAGTTCGGCGACTACTAACTATGGCTACACCTTC	CASSSATTNYGYTF	TRBJ1-2	.	.	TRBV6-5
TGTGCCAGCAAGGGACTCCCGGCCGAGCAGTACTTC	CASKGLPAEQYF	TRBJ2-7	.	.	TRBV6-6
TGTGCCAGCAGGTCAGGGGGCGAACAGTACTTC	CASRSGGEQYF	TRBJ2-7	TRBD1	.	TRBV5-5
TGTGCCATCAGTTTCGGGCGGGAGGCCCCCGTCACAGATACGCAGTATTTT	CAISFGREAPVTDTQYF	TRBJ2-3	TRBD2	.	TRBV10-3
TGCGCCAGCAGCCAAGAAACGGGGTCCTACAATGAGCAGTTCTTC	CASSQETGSYNEQFF	TRBJ2-1	.	.	TRBV4-3
TGTGCCAGCAGTTACGTGGGCTACAATCAGCCCCAGCATTTT	CASSYVGYNQPQHF	TRBJ1-5	.	.	TRBV6-5
TGTGCCAGTAGTAGCGACAGTGGAAATGAAAAACTGTTTTTT	CASSSDSGNEKLFF	TRBJ1-4	.	.	TRBV19
TGTGCCAGCAGTATCAGACTAGCGGTGTACGAGCAGTACTTC	CASSIRLAVYEQYF	TRBJ2-7	TRBD2	once	TRBV27
TGCAGCGTTGAAGAGGGTCCTAGCGGGAGCAATGAGCAGTTCTTC	CSVEEGPSGSNEQFF	TRBJ2-1	TRBD2	few	TRBV29-1
TGTGCCAGCAGCCAAATCCGAGCGGGAGGGCCCACAGATACGCAGTATTTT	CASSQIRAGGPTDTQYF	TRBJ2-3	TRBD2	.	TRBV4-2
TGTGCCAGCAGCCCATATCAGACAGGAGTCAACACTGAAGCTTTCTTT	CASSPYQTGVNTEAFF	TRBJ1-1	.	once	TRBV27
TGTGCCATCAGTCGGAAAGACGGAACGGGGTCAGATACGCAGTATTTT	CAISRKDGTGSDTQYF	TRBJ2-3	.	.	TRBV10-3
TGTGCCAGCAGCTTAACGGGCAGCCCTGTTTCTGGGGCCAACGTCCTGACTTTC	CASSLTGSPVSGANVLTF	TRBJ2-6	.	.	TRBV7-3
TGTGCCAGCAGTTTACATAGCAATCAGCCCCAGCATTTT	CASSLHSNQPQHF	TRBJ1-5	.	.	TRBV27